A single sample is the source of the 8 T cell receptor beta chains below, sequenced in a study of cytomegalovirus exposure and HLA in healthy donors. Use of 60 Vbeta and 13 Jbeta primers characterized the PCR. Method: immunoSEQ multiplex PCR; TCRdb's copy keeps in-frame clones and lacks some. The sample holds 90,000 to 130,000 clones; 65% to 85% are singletons and the top ten take 5% to 8%. What was sequenced was PBMCs. The receptors were sampled from a man aged 25-45 years in good health and CMV-seropositive.

Only a few counts were recorded for this clone. The chain links TRBV12-5 to TRBJ2-7; TRBD2 agrees at 7 bases. The length of the CDR3 is 14 residues. Germline CDR1 is LGHNT and CDR2 is FRNRAP. Trimming at V came to 5 bases and at J to 3 bases, leaving 7 bases not matched to a gene. Here the CDR3 reads CASGGGDGRYEQYF. In DNA form, the CDR3 reads TGTGCTAGTGGTGGGGGGGACGGACGCTACGAGCAGTACTTC.

V and J are TRBV11-2 and TRBJ1-1; D uncertain. Trimming removed 0 bases from V and 4 bases from J, with 6 bases in between. Germline CDR1 SGHAT, CDR2 FQNNGV. The CDR3 totals 13 residues. The CDR3 here is CASSLESGTEAFF. CDR3 bases: TGTGCCAGCAGCTTAGAGTCGGGCACTGAAGCTTTCTTT.

The V gene is TRBV19, the J gene TRBJ1-1, with a possible D match to TRBD1 (6 bases). Germline-derived CDR1 and CDR2 are LNHDA and SQIVND (reference sequence). V dropped 5 bases and J dropped 1 base, with 14 bases sitting between them. This CDR3 spans 15 amino acids. The DNA of the CDR3 is TGTGCCAGTAGTTACTTACAGGGAGAGAACACTGAAGCTTTCTTT. Translating gives CASSYLQGENTEAFF. The entire variable domain, with the rest obtained from reference TRBV19 and TRBJ1-1, is as follows: DGGITQSPKYLFRKEGQNVTLSCEQNLNHDAMYWYRQDPGQGLRLIYYSQIVNDFQKGDIAEGYSVSREKKESFPLTVTSAQKNPTAFYLCASSYLQGENTEAFFGQGTRLTVV.

CDR3 bases: TGTGCCAGCAGTGGGGACAGCGACCCGTCCTACGAGCAGTACTTC. Its translation: CASSGDSDPSYEQYF. The chain has TRBV25-1 and TRBJ2-7, with 7 bases identical to TRBD1. Germline values: CDR1 MGHDK, CDR2 SYGVNS. The CDR3 extends over 15 amino acids. J was trimmed by 1 base and V by 4 bases; bases with no gene match: 7.

The chain recombines TRBV12-5 with TRBJ1-5, with D perhaps matching TRBD1 (6 bases). This CDR3 is built from 18 residues. Germline assignment: CDR1 LGHNT and CDR2 FRNRAP. V shed 6 bases and J shed 4 bases, with 25 bases lying between them. In DNA form, the CDR3 reads TGTGCTAGTGGCCTATCGCTCGGGGGGCAGACCTTTAATCAGCCCCAGCATTTT. Amino acids: CASGLSLGGQTFNQPQHF.

The CDR3 region has the DNA TGCAGCGTCGCGACTAGCGGGGAAATGAACACCGGGGAGCTGTTTTTT. Protein: CSVATSGEMNTGELFF. The V gene is TRBV29-1, the J gene TRBJ2-2; the match to TRBD2 covers 11 bases. The germline gives CDR1 SQVTM, CDR2 ANQGSEA. The CDR3 consists of 16 residues. V trimming: 6 bases; J trimming: 1 base; junction bases outside the gene matches: 7.

Written as DNA, the CDR3 is TGTGCCAGCAGCCAACCGGACTCCCGGGGTCCTTACAATGAGCAGTTCTTC. It specifies CASSQPDSRGPYNEQFF. The rearrangement joins TRBV14 to TRBJ2-1; tentatively, D is TRBD2 (5 bases). This CDR3 is built from 17 residues. Germline lookup yields CDR1 SGHDN and CDR2 FVKESK. The V end was cut by 2 bases, the J end by 4 bases, with 18 bases between. The variable domain in full, with the rest retrieved from reference TRBV14 and TRBJ2-1, is EAGVTQFPSHSVIEKGQTVTLRCDPISGHDNLYWYRRVMGKEIKFLLHFVKESKQDESGMPNNRFLAERTGGTYSTLKVQPAELEDSGVYFCASSQPDSRGPYNEQFFGPGTRLTVL.

V gene TRBV7-3 combines with J gene TRBJ2-5; 7 nucleotides line up with TRBD1. The length of the CDR3 is 14 residues. Germline-derived CDR1 and CDR2 are SGHTA and FQGTGA. With 5 bases clipped from V and 3 bases from J, the junction kept 6 bases outside the gene matches. The CDR3 is CASSPTGAKETQYF. As DNA, the CDR3 is TGTGCCAGCAGCCCAACAGGGGCAAAAGAGACCCAGTACTTC.